The clone carrying this T cell receptor (beta chain) was found a few times. This CDR3 has 19 residues. Repertoires were generated with immunoSEQ multiplex PCR, while TCRdb's copy carries only in-frame clones and drops some. The data hold about 47,000 clones, with 85% to 90% observed a single time. The data are from a study of blood T cell repertoires in COVID-19. The rearrangement joins TRBV21-1 to TRBJ1-2; the table's D call of TRBD1 was not tested on the DNA. TRBV21-1 is deemed a pseudogene. Sequencing was done on a sample of peripheral blood. This TCR derives from an elderly man with active or convalescent COVID-19. CDR3 sequence: CASSKKSYRDTDTNYGYTF. The CDR3 DNA sequence: TGTGCCAGCAGCAAAAAGAGCTACCGGGACACAGACACTAACTATGGCTACACCTTC.